The rows below give T cell receptor beta chains drawn from one sample of a study of blood T cells in healthy people across ages. TCRdb processed the 5' RACE reads anew with MiXCR; each CDR3 protein has one entry. The sample includes roughly 800,000 distinct CDR3 sequences, less than 70% of them seen just once. The sample consisted of blood. All receptors derive from a man older than 75 in good health. Each CDR3 is given with its conserved first and last residue. Fields, in order: D gene, J gene, V gene, clone size, CDR3 DNA, CDR3 protein. A D gene is named only where the DNA matches it firmly. The size of a clone is reported for some rows only, either as once, few or many, or as a class for expanded clones.

.,TRBJ1-1,TRBV20-1,.,TGCAGTGCTAGTGGGCGAAACACTGAAGCTTTCTTT,CSASGRNTEAFF
TRBD1,TRBJ1-1,TRBV5-6,.,TGTGCCAGCAGCTCGACAGGGGCTCGAACTGAAGCTTTCTTT,CASSSTGARTEAFF
TRBD2,TRBJ2-7,TRBV28,.,TGTGCCAGCAGTCCGGTAGCGGGAGCAGTGACAAACTACGAGCAGTACTTC,CASSPVAGAVTNYEQYF
.,TRBJ2-5,TRBV15,.,TGCGCCACCAGCAGAGATGACGGGGGAGAGGGTGAAGAGACCCAGTACTTC,CATSRDDGGEGEETQYF
.,TRBJ2-7,TRBV18,.,TGTGCCAGCTCAGAAACCGATCTGTACGAGCAGTACTTC,CASSETDLYEQYF
.,TRBJ2-7,TRBV18,.,TGTGCCAGCTCACCGGACTGGACCTACGAGCAGTACTTC,CASSPDWTYEQYF
.,TRBJ2-7,TRBV20-1,.,TGCAGTGCTGGAGATAACGGTGTTTCAGGCTACTACGAGCAGTACTTC,CSAGDNGVSGYYEQYF
.,TRBJ1-1,TRBV20-1,.,TGCAGTGCTAGAGATCGCCGGGCGAACACTGAAGCTTTCTTT,CSARDRRANTEAFF
.,TRBJ1-1,TRBV6-1,few,TGTGCCAGCAAGTACTATGGGGAGAGGAACACTGAAGCTTTCTTT,CASKYYGERNTEAFF
.,TRBJ2-4,TRBV6-1,.,TGTGCCAGCACCCCATGGACGGACTTAAACATTCAGTACTTC,CASTPWTDLNIQYF
TRBD1,TRBJ2-1,TRBV12-5,.,TGTGCTAGTGGCCCCGGACAGGGGACCAATGAGCAGTTCTTC,CASGPGQGTNEQFF
.,TRBJ2-4,TRBV2,.,TGTGCCAGCAGTCCGGACGCTACCATCAAAAACATTCAGTACTTC,CASSPDATIKNIQYF
TRBD2,TRBJ2-7,TRBV7-2,many,TGTGCCAGCAGCACCCCCGGGAGGTCCTACGAGCAGTACTTC,CASSTPGRSYEQYF
TRBD1,TRBJ2-7,TRBV10-3,.,TGTGCCATCAGTGAGCGAACCGGGACAGGGTACGAGCAGTACTTC,CAISERTGTGYEQYF
.,TRBJ2-3,TRBV24-1,.,TGTGCCACCAGTGCCACGGGCGGCACAGATACGCAGTATTTT,CATSATGGTDTQYF
TRBD2,TRBJ2-2,TRBV19,.,TGTGCCAGTACACTAGCGGGAGAATTTGTCGGGGAGCTGTTTTTT,CASTLAGEFVGELFF
.,TRBJ2-5,TRBV10-3,.,TGTGCCATCAGTGAGTCCCCGCTTGTCAGGGGCGGTGAGACCCAGTACTTC,CAISESPLVRGGETQYF
.,TRBJ2-1,TRBV20-1,.,TGCAGTGCTGGTGATGCGGCATACAATGAGCAGTTCTTC,CSAGDAAYNEQFF
TRBD1,TRBJ1-5,TRBV4-1,.,TGCGCCAGCAGCCAAACAGGGGGCGTCGGTCAGCCCCAGCATTTT,CASSQTGGVGQPQHF
.,TRBJ2-3,TRBV5-6,few,TGTGCCAGCGGGTTAGCGGAGGGTCGTGGATACGCGTATTTT,CASGLAEGRGYAYF
.,TRBJ2-2,TRBV20-1,.,TGCAGTGCTAGAGATTGGAGCGGACCAAACACCGGGGAGCTGTTTTTT,CSARDWSGPNTGELFF
.,TRBJ2-7,TRBV16,.,TGTGCCAGCAGCCAATATAGGGCTTTCGAGCAGTACTTC,CASSQYRAFEQYF
.,TRBJ2-4,TRBV5-1,few,TGCGCCAGCAGCTTGGATTGGATAGCCAAAAACATTCAGTACTTC,CASSLDWIAKNIQYF
.,TRBJ2-2,TRBV5-1,.,TGCGCCAGCAGCTTGGATTGGGGGGAAAGGACCGGGGAGCTGTTTTTT,CASSLDWGERTGELFF
.,TRBJ2-7,TRBV20-1,.,TGCAGTGCTAGTTCGCCTAGGGGGTCCTACGAGCAGTACTTC,CSASSPRGSYEQYF
.,TRBJ2-2,TRBV5-1,.,TGCGCCAGCAGCCTCATTGTGGGACACCCGAACACCGGGGAGCTGTTTTTT,CASSLIVGHPNTGELFF
.,TRBJ2-3,TRBV2,.,TGTGCCAGCAGGGACGGGACCCAGGGGTGGTTAGATATCACAGATACGCAGTATTTT,CASRDGTQGWLDITDTQYF
TRBD2,TRBJ2-2,TRBV29-1,.,TGCAGCTTAAGGGAAAGCGGGGGCACCGGGGAGCTGTTTTTT,CSLRESGGTGELFF
.,TRBJ2-3,TRBV5-1,few,TGCGCCAGCAGCTCCGACGGGAGAGGCAGATACGCGTATTTT,CASSSDGRGRYAYF
TRBD1,TRBJ1-4,TRBV9,.,TGTGCCAGCAGCGTAGGGCAGGGGGTGGATGAAAAACTGTTTTTT,CASSVGQGVDEKLFF
TRBD2,TRBJ2-5,TRBV18,.,TGTGCCAGCTCACCAAACTTTCGGGAGGGCCAAGAGACCCAGTACTTC,CASSPNFREGQETQYF
.,TRBJ2-1,TRBV7-2,.,TGTGCCAGCAGTTTAGGGGCGGGTCCAGGTGAGCAGTTCTTC,CASSLGAGPGEQFF
.,TRBJ2-7,TRBV28,.,TGTGCCAGCACTGACAGCCGGAGGTCCTACGAGCAGTACTTC,CASTDSRRSYEQYF
TRBD1,TRBJ1-2,TRBV6-6,few,TGTGCCAGCCATAAGGGACAGGGCGTCTATGGCTACACCTTC,CASHKGQGVYGYTF
.,TRBJ2-3,TRBV20-1,few,TGCAGTGCCCCGATAGGGGATACGCAGTATTTT,CSAPIGDTQYF
TRBD1,TRBJ2-5,TRBV28,.,TGTGCCAGCACCCATCAGGGGGCGAGTGAGCAGTACTTC,CASTHQGASEQYF
.,TRBJ2-7,TRBV25-1,.,TGTGCCACCATCAGAGTCGGTGAGCAGTACTTC,CATIRVGEQYF
.,TRBJ2-7,TRBV21-1,few,TGTGCCAGCACCCATCCTCCGGACTCCTACGAGCAGTACTTC,CASTHPPDSYEQYF
TRBD1,TRBJ1-2,TRBV7-8,.,TGTGCCAGCAGCGCCCATATTCCCGGGACAGGGGGCTCCTTGCTTGGCTACACCTTC,CASSAHIPGTGGSLLGYTF
TRBD1,TRBJ2-5,TRBV20-1,few,TGCAGTGCTAGAGATCCAAGGACAGGGGCATGGGAGACCCAGTACTTC,CSARDPRTGAWETQYF
TRBD1,TRBJ1-1,TRBV6-2/TRBV6-3,.,TGTGCCAGCAGCGAGGAGGGACAGGGGGCCAGCACTGAAGCTTTCTTT,CASSEEGQGASTEAFF
.,TRBJ1-1,TRBV12-3/TRBV12-4,few,TGTGCCAGCACCTTTATGAACACTGAAGCTTTCTTT,CASTFMNTEAFF
.,TRBJ1-4,TRBV4-1,few,TGCGCCAGCAGCAGGGAGCGGAATGAAAAACTGTTTTTT,CASSRERNEKLFF
.,TRBJ2-3,TRBV7-8,.,TGTGCCAGCAGCGACCCGGGACTTAGATACGCGTATTTT,CASSDPGLRYAYF
.,TRBJ2-1,TRBV29-1,.,TGCAGCGTGGAGGGAGACAGAGAAGAGACCCAGTTCTTC,CSVEGDREETQFF
TRBD1,TRBJ2-1,TRBV5-1,.,TGCGCCAGCAGCTTAGGCAGGGGGACCCACAATGAGCAGTTCTTC,CASSLGRGTHNEQFF
.,TRBJ1-2,TRBV12-5,.,TGTGCTAGTGGTTTGGTAGGCAGCGGACAAAACTATGGCTACACCTTC,CASGLVGSGQNYGYTF
TRBD1,TRBJ1-1,TRBV12-3/TRBV12-4,few,TGTGCCACCCTCAGGACAGGGGGCGACACTGAAGCTTTCTTT,CATLRTGGDTEAFF
.,TRBJ2-1,TRBV28,.,TGTGCCAGCACTCGGTTAGGGATCAGTGGTGAGCAGTTCTTC,CASTRLGISGEQFF
.,TRBJ2-7,TRBV29-1,few,TGCAGCGTTGAAGGATCAGGCAGGGACGAGCAGTACTTC,CSVEGSGRDEQYF
.,TRBJ2-7,TRBV2,.,TGTGCCAGCGGCCGTATCTCCTACGAGCAGTACTTC,CASGRISYEQYF
TRBD1,TRBJ1-2,TRBV10-3,few,TGTGCCATCAGTGAACCTGCAGGGGGCATATATGGCTACACCTTC,CAISEPAGGIYGYTF
TRBD2,TRBJ2-1,TRBV7-2,.,TGTGCCAGCAGCTCCCGGTTAGCAGCGGGAGGGCCAGGTGAGCAGTTCTTC,CASSSRLAAGGPGEQFF
.,TRBJ2-2,TRBV5-1,.,TGCGCCAGCAGCTTGAAGGAGGGCCTCACCGGGGAGCTGTTTTTT,CASSLKEGLTGELFF
TRBD1,TRBJ1-2,TRBV5-6,.,TGTGCCAGCAGCGCCGGACAGGGAAGAGGTGGCTACACCTTC,CASSAGQGRGGYTF
TRBD2,TRBJ2-1,TRBV7-2,few,TGTGCCAGCAGCTTACTAGCGGATCCCTACAATGAGCAGTTCTTC,CASSLLADPYNEQFF
.,TRBJ2-3,TRBV9,.,TGTGCCAGCAGCGCCATTCCGGGACTGCTAACAGGTACGCAGTATTTT,CASSAIPGLLTGTQYF
.,TRBJ2-1,TRBV7-8,.,TGTGCCAGCAGCCACGAAAGGGTGCGCTTAGATGAGCAGTTCTTC,CASSHERVRLDEQFF
.,TRBJ2-7,TRBV6-2/TRBV6-3,.,TGTGCCAGCAGTTGGGTGACTACCCGTTCGTACGAGCAGTACTTC,CASSWVTTRSYEQYF
.,TRBJ2-5,TRBV27,.,TGTGCCAGCAGAAACTACGAGGAGACCCAGTACTTC,CASRNYEETQYF